The T cell receptor beta chain described here comes from a study of blood T cell repertoires in COVID-19. Across the study: Sites in the United States, Italy and Spain provided acute and convalescent COVID-19 samples. Sources were T cells, B-cell-depleted T cells, or PBMCs; the material itself was cDNA or gDNA.

Original processing notes: Cell counts per sample came from amplifying reference gene primers. Clones were sequenced by immunoSEQ multiplex PCR, and TCRdb holds only the in-frame ones, with some missing. V and J calls and clone size are those listed in that table; D and trimming were worked out from the DNA. The sample records a few hundred thousand clones, less than 90% being singletons. V lost 7 bases, J lost 1 base, and 15 bases lay in between. The CDR3 runs to 15 residues. Germline V lookup: CDR1 KGHDR, CDR2 SFDVKD. The origin of this receptor is a man in his fifties or sixties with acute or convalescent COVID-19. The genes are TRBV24-1 and TRBJ1-1, with D maybe TRBD1 (6 bases). Material: peripheral blood. The CDR3 loop is CATRVPGHQNTEAFF. In DNA, the CDR3 is TGTGCCACCAGGGTACCGGGACACCAGAACACTGAAGCTTTCTTT.